These 16 T cell receptor beta chains came from one sample sequenced in a study of early T cells in non-severe SARS-CoV-2 infection. TCRdb reprocessed the 5' RACE reads via MiXCR and lists one record per CDR3 protein. The data contain nearly 60,000 distinct CDR3 sequences, roughly an eighth of them singletons. Material: whole blood. Source of these receptors: an adult who was a healthcare worker with PCR-confirmed SARS-CoV-2 infection or an uninfected control (not recorded which).

The chain carries TRBV6-4 and TRBJ2-1; no clear D gene. Germline CDR1 MRHNA, CDR2 SNTAGT. V was pared by 3 bases and J by 0 bases, with 9 bases between. The CDR3 runs 15 residues. The CDR3 DNA follows: TGTGCCAGCAGTGAAGCGACGGGCTCCTACAATGAGCAGTTCTTC. Protein sequence: CASSEATGSYNEQFF.

This chain connects TRBV7-6 to TRBJ2-3, with 12 positions matching TRBD2. The germline V gene encodes CDR1 SGHVS and CDR2 FNYEAQ. The CDR3 spans 16 residues. V was pared by 4 bases and J by 1 base, with 3 bases of the junction left unmatched. This chain's CDR3 is CASSYRLAGGTDTQYF. As DNA, the CDR3 is TGTGCCAGCAGCTACCGACTAGCGGGGGGCACAGATACGCAGTATTTT.

This clonotype appeared a few times. CDR3 coding DNA: TGTGCCAGCAGCGGGCCGGGACAGGGGGCCCACGAGCAGTACTTC. Residues: CASSGPGQGAHEQYF. The chain recombines TRBV5-6 with TRBJ2-7; the match to TRBD1 covers 12 bases. This CDR3 spans 15 amino acids. The ends lost 4 bases at V and 5 bases at J; junction bases unmatched: 7. Germline V gene sequence: CDR1 SGHDT, CDR2 YYEEEE.

On this clonotype itself: Since a much larger clone is just one base distant, this may be a read error. The V and J genes are TRBV7-6 and TRBJ1-5, with D possibly being TRBD1 (6 bases). With 8 bases removed from V and 5 bases from J, the gap between germline ends came to 13 bases. The germline gives CDR1 SGHVS, CDR2 FNYEAQ. The CDR3 length is 13 residues. CDR3 sequence: CASGLRQDQPQHF. The CDR3 nucleotides read TGTGCCAGCGGCCTGCGACAGGATCAGCCCCAGCATTTT.

This clonotype was counted ten times or more. The J gene is TRBJ1-6, the V gene TRBV28, with D unclear. Trimming removed 1 base from V and 8 bases from J, with 15 bases in between. The CDR3 runs to 16 residues. Germline assignment: CDR1 MDHEN and CDR2 SYDVKM. The CDR3 loop reads CASSLLVSQHDSPLHF. The CDR3 DNA reads TGTGCCAGCAGTTTATTGGTCTCCCAGCACGATTCACCCCTCCACTTT.

This clonotype was recorded a few times. The genes are TRBV3-1 and TRBJ2-1; 9 bases line up with TRBD2. CDR1 and CDR2 from the germline V gene are LGHDT and YNNKEL (reference sequence). Germline trimming cut 4 bases from V and 0 bases from J; bases unmatched to any gene: 10. The CDR3 spans 18 residues. This CDR3 reads CASSPGSLAGSSYNEQFF. The CDR3 DNA reads TGTGCCAGCAGCCCAGGGTCCCTAGCGGGGAGCTCCTACAATGAGCAGTTCTTC.

This clonotype occurred a few times. The CDR3 DNA reads as TGTGCCAGCAGCCTGGGACTCTCAAGCTCCTACGAGCAGTACTTC. As protein: CASSLGLSSSYEQYF. V and J are TRBV5-6 and TRBJ2-7, with D perhaps matching TRBD2 (6 bases). The V end lost 4 bases, the J end lost 0 bases, and 14 bases lay between the germline ends. CDR3 length: 15 amino acids. Germline assignment: CDR1 SGHDT and CDR2 YYEEEE.

This clonotype has ten or more counts. The chain couples TRBV6-1 to TRBJ2-4; 7 bases map to TRBD1. The trim removed 4 bases at V and 1 base at J, leaving 1 base unmatched. In germline, CDR1 is MNHNS, CDR2 SASEGT. The CDR3 loop spans 14 amino acids. This chain's CDR3 is CASSAQGAKNIQYF. DNA of the CDR3: TGTGCCAGCAGTGCACAGGGGGCCAAAAACATTCAGTACTTC.

This clonotype appeared many times. V and J are TRBV29-1 and TRBJ2-4, with TRBD1 identical over 7 bases. Looked up from germline, CDR1 is SQVTM and CDR2 is ANQGSEA. The CDR3 runs to 11 residues. V trimming: 7 bases; J trimming: 8 bases; junction bases outside the gene matches: 5. In DNA form, the CDR3 reads TGCAGCGGCACAGGGGTTGACATTCAGTACTTC. This gives the protein CSGTGVDIQYF.

This clonotype appeared once. V usage is TRBV20-1 and J usage is TRBJ1-5, with D possibly being TRBD1 (6 bases). Germline V gene sequence: CDR1 DFQATT, CDR2 SNEGSKA (reference sequence). CDR3 size: 16 residues. The V end lost 0 bases, the J end lost 4 bases, and 16 bases lay between the germline ends. CDR3 bases: TGCAGTGCTAGAGATCCTTTAGACAGGTCAAATCAGCCCCAGCATTTT. It specifies CSARDPLDRSNQPQHF.

This chain joins TRBV7-3 and TRBJ1-1; D might be TRBD1 (5 bases). Germline V gene data show CDR1 as SGHTA and CDR2 as FQGTGA. V was pared by 5 bases and J by 0 bases, with 7 bases between. This CDR3 is 13 amino acids long. DNA of the CDR3: TGTGCCAGCAGCCCGGGGCTGAACACTGAAGCTTTCTTT. Translating it yields CASSPGLNTEAFF. The whole variable domain, remainder taken from reference TRBV7-3 and TRBJ1-1, is GAGVSQTPSNKVTEKGKYVELRCDPISGHTALYWYRQSLGQGPEFLIYFQGTGAADDSGLPNDRFFAVRPEGSVSTLKIQRTERGDSAVYLCASSPGLNTEAFFGQGTRLTVV.

This clonotype was detected ten times or more. The rearrangement links TRBV7-9 to TRBJ2-3; D remains ambiguous. The germline CDR1 and CDR2 sequences are SEHNR and FQNEAQ (reference sequence). The CDR3 totals 12 residues. The germline V and J ends were trimmed by 5 bases and 3 bases, with 6 bases remaining between them. CDR3 coding DNA: TGTGCCAGCAGCCTCAGGACAGATACGCAGTATTTT. This encodes CASSLRTDTQYF.

This clonotype has a count of ten or more. The chain has TRBV7-2 and TRBJ1-3, with 8 bases identical to TRBD1. Germline CDR1 SGHTA, CDR2 FQGNSA. J gave up 3 bases and V 6 bases, and 4 bases lay outside the gene matches. There are 14 residues in the CDR3. CDR3 DNA sequence: TGTGCCAGCAGGAGACAGGGGAGTGGAAACACCATATATTTT. Its translation: CASRRQGSGNTIYF.

The sample holds many counts of this clonotype. V and J are TRBV20-1 and TRBJ2-7, with 7 bases that match TRBD1. The CDR3 runs 12 residues. V was pared by 5 bases and J by 6 bases, with 7 bases of the junction left unmatched. The germline V gene has CDR1 DFQATT and CDR2 SNEGSKA (reference sequence). CDR3 bases: TGCAGTGCTTATGACAGGGCGGCCGAGCAGTACTTC. It encodes CSAYDRAAEQYF.

This clonotype has just a few counts. This chain uses TRBV27 with TRBJ1-2, with D possibly being TRBD1 (5 bases). The CDR3 runs 15 residues. The V and J ends lost 5 bases and 4 bases respectively, with 17 bases between them. The germline CDR1 and CDR2 sequences are MNHEY and SMNVEV (reference sequence). This CDR3 is CASSPRGPAGYGYTF. The CDR3 bases are TGTGCCAGCAGTCCGAGGGGTCCCGCAGGCTATGGCTACACCTTC.

This chain connects TRBV4-1 to TRBJ2-1; maybe TRBD2 (6 bases). This CDR3 contains 15 residues. Germline V gene sequence: CDR1 MGHRA, CDR2 YSYEKL. V was shortened by 5 bases and J by 4 bases, with 15 bases between the two germline ends. The CDR3 sequence: CASSTPGLTYNEQFF. For the CDR3, the DNA is TGCGCCAGCAGCACTCCGGGACTGACATACAATGAGCAGTTCTTC.